Presented here are 8 T cell receptor beta chains from one specimen sequenced in a study of shared clonotypes between healthy human individuals. TCRdb's table, derived via immunoSEQ multiplex PCR, lists solely in-frame clones and lacks some. Seen here are just over 2,000,000 clones, roughly 95% observed once, and the top ten hold approximately 0.13%. Material: naive CD4+ T cells sorted from blood. Subset noted: CD45RA+ positively selected. Receptors were obtained from a man in his late teens or twenties in good health.

CDR3 sequence: CASKTERGRGEQYF. The CDR3 DNA sequence: TGTGCCAGCAAAACCGAGAGGGGGAGGGGCGAGCAGTACTTC. The chain recombines TRBV6-5 with TRBJ2-7; tentatively, D is TRBD2 (7 bases). Trimming shortened V by 7 bases and J by 6 bases, and 19 bases separated the two germline ends. CDR3 length: 14 amino acids. Germline CDR1 is MNHEY and CDR2 is SVGAGI.

The rearrangement links TRBV2 to TRBJ1-4, with TRBD1 matching 7 bases. V trimming: 4 bases; J trimming: 4 bases; junction bases outside the gene matches: 15. Germline V CDR1 and CDR2: SNHLY, FYNNEI. The CDR3 extends over 18 amino acids. In nucleotides, the CDR3 is TGTGCCAGCAGTGCTAGCGGGAGGGCCGGGACAGATAATGAAAAACTGTTTTTT. It encodes CASSASGRAGTDNEKLFF.

For this clone: This may be a read error: a much more frequent sequence differs by one nucleotide. The V gene is TRBV5-1, the J gene TRBJ2-7, with 9 bases identical to TRBD1. Germline CDR1 and CDR2: SGHRS and YFSETQ. This CDR3 region has 14 residues. Germline trimming cut 0 bases from V and 6 bases from J; bases unmatched to any gene: 4. For the CDR3, the DNA is TGCGCCAGCAGCTTGGATGGGACAGGGCGCGAGCAGTACTTC. It encodes CASSLDGTGREQYF.

This clone was seen a few times. The chain has TRBV19 and TRBJ2-6; D perhaps matches TRBD2 (7 bases). The length of the CDR3 is 15 residues. Trimming removed 7 bases at V and 3 bases at J, with 13 bases between. The germline CDR1 and CDR2 sequences are LNHDA and SQIVND (reference sequence). The CDR3 DNA reads TGTGCCAGTAAGGACGGGGGGCTTGGGGCCAACGTCCTGACTTTC. It encodes CASKDGGLGANVLTF.

The DNA of the CDR3 is TGTGCCAGTCCGGGACTTTTTTCCGCGAACACCGGGGAGCTGTTTTTT. The encoded protein is CASPGLFSANTGELFF. The gene calls are TRBV25-1 and TRBJ2-2; possibly TRBD2 for D (6 bases). This CDR3 is 16 amino acids long. Germline V gives CDR1 MGHDK, CDR2 SYGVNS. Trimming shortened V by 9 bases and J by 0 bases, and 17 bases separated the two germline ends. The full variable domain, completed using reference TRBV25-1 and TRBJ2-2, is EADIYQTPRYLVIGTGKKITLECSQTMGHDKMYWYQQDPGMELHLIHYSYGVNSTEKGDLSSESTVSRIRTEHFPLTLESARPSHTSQYLCASPGLFSANTGELFFGEGSRLTVL.

This chain connects TRBV6-4 to TRBJ2-1; D call uncertain. CDR3 length equals 11 residues. Germline lookup yields CDR1 MRHNA and CDR2 SNTAGT. V lost 8 bases, J lost 12 bases, and 14 bases lay in between. CDR3 nucleotide sequence: TGTGCCAGCGCCCGAAGGTCGGGGCAGTTCTTC. It is translated as CASARRSGQFF.

J is TRBJ2-5 and V is TRBV7-2; TRBD2 agrees at 8 bases. The CDR3 spans 15 residues. CDR1 SGHTA and CDR2 FQGNSA come from the germline V gene. Losses at the gene ends were 5 bases for V and 4 bases for J; bases not matched to a gene: 9. The CDR3 here is CASSQGGTRLETQYF. The DNA for the CDR3 is TGTGCCAGCAGCCAAGGGGGGACTAGACTAGAGACCCAGTACTTC.

On this clone itself: The same CDR3 also results from other DNA sequences found in this sample. The chain joins TRBV2 to TRBJ1-5; 8 bases match TRBD1. Germline loops: CDR1 SNHLY, CDR2 FYNNEI. This CDR3 comprises 13 residues. With 6 bases clipped from V and 7 bases from J, the junction kept 5 bases outside the gene matches. The CDR3 region has the DNA TGTGCCAGCAGCGTTGACAGGGGACAGCCCCAGCATTTT. It is translated as CASSVDRGQPQHF.